This note documents a single T cell receptor beta chain sequence. The antigen is undetermined. The CDR3 length is 15 residues. The junction had 6 bases not matched to a gene; V was cut back by 6 bases and J by 5 bases. Germline V gene lookup returns CDR1 PRHDT and CDR2 FYEKMQ (reference sequence). This specimen comes from a study of shared clonotypes between healthy human individuals. About the research overall: Those who served as donors were a couple of women and a few men between the ages of 18 and 49. The study, taken as a whole, reports: Expectations were that clonotype sharing among donors would be affected by sequencing depth.

In replicate PCRs of unsorted PBMC, around 310 ng DNA, around 29,000 T cell genomes, was used. Ten immunoSEQ deep assay plates were used to sequence unsorted PBMC DNA. Sequencing was performed with immunoSEQ multiplex PCR; in TCRdb, only in-frame clones are kept and a portion is missing. The sample lists approximately 500,000 clones, over 70% seen once, with over 9.5% in the top ten. The chain recombines TRBV13 with TRBJ2-7; 14 nucleotides line up with TRBD2. Source material: PBMCs. This clonotype was sampled from a woman between 35 and 50 years old in good health. Some clones in this sample may be carry-over from other donors' samples. CDR3 sequence reads: CASSPGTSGSDEQYF. The DNA for the CDR3 is TGTGCCAGCAGTCCCGGGACTAGCGGGAGCGACGAGCAGTACTTC.